The rows below give T cell receptor beta chains drawn from one sample of a study of beta chain features in type 1 diabetes. Assay used: immunoSEQ multiplex PCR; TCRdb lists only in-frame clones, some missing. The table has 300,000 to 350,000 clones, about 14% seen once; the top ten hold around 0.016%. The sample taken for sequencing was naive CD4+ T cells from blood. These receptors came from a woman under 30 with type 1 diabetes. The CDR3 runs from the conserved cysteine through the conserved F or W.

v_call: TRBV9
cdr3_aa: CASSTSGSSYNEQFF

v_call: TRBV29-1
cdr3_aa: CSVEVAGVTDTQYF

v_call: TRBV5-6
cdr3_aa: CASSFGVRDSETQYF

v_call: TRBV29-1
cdr3_aa: CSVFRGMNTGELFF

v_call: TRBV28
cdr3_aa: CASSLRGAEQFF

v_call: TRBV19
cdr3_aa: CASSNPGTTSNQPQHF

v_call: TRBV5-1
cdr3_aa: CASSLRGTGTYEQYF

v_call: TRBV5-1
cdr3_aa: CASSFGTSGMNNEQFF

v_call: TRBV7-2
cdr3_aa: CASSLARGPLAFF

v_call: TRBV5-4
cdr3_aa: CASSSNTDTQYF

v_call: TRBV6-1
cdr3_aa: CASKQFPYEQYF

v_call: TRBV4-2
cdr3_aa: CASSQERTSYEQYF

v_call: TRBV5-1
cdr3_aa: CASSSGQLNTEAFF

v_call: TRBV18
cdr3_aa: CASSPPGQRVYQPQHF

v_call: TRBV7-9
cdr3_aa: CASSLGTSGRGNEQFF

v_call: TRBV5-4
cdr3_aa: CASSGVDYNEQFF

v_call: TRBV29-1
cdr3_aa: CSAVELASGDQETQYF

v_call: TRBV5-6
cdr3_aa: CASSPGTGGRGQETQYF

v_call: TRBV19
cdr3_aa: CASIPLAGSYNEQFF

v_call: TRBV30
cdr3_aa: CAWTQDSYGYTF

v_call: TRBV7-9
cdr3_aa: CASSLKGTSGLYNEQFF

v_call: TRBV6-6
cdr3_aa: CASSPTSGQLMETQYF

v_call: TRBV27
cdr3_aa: CASSSWQGGLNTEAFF

v_call: TRBV5-6
cdr3_aa: CASILGHRENEQFF

v_call: TRBV6-6
cdr3_aa: CASSYSRDSQFF

v_call: TRBV29-1
cdr3_aa: CSVEASTDTQYF

v_call: TRBV2
cdr3_aa: CASSTGSGNTIYF

v_call: TRBV7-3
cdr3_aa: CASSPTSSGPETQYF

v_call: TRBV2
cdr3_aa: CAGSGQFNEQFF

v_call: TRBV9
cdr3_aa: CASSPRTSRNEQFF

v_call: TRBV5-1
cdr3_aa: CASKLERGPGANVLTF

v_call: TRBV7-9
cdr3_aa: CASSLARDRAFF

v_call: TRBV6-5
cdr3_aa: CASSYGQGANTGELFF

v_call: TRBV6-1
cdr3_aa: CASRPSGKGSYEQYF

v_call: TRBV29-1
cdr3_aa: CSVGQGRQPQHF

v_call: TRBV2
cdr3_aa: CASSRKLVTTGLAGEYGKNIQYF

v_call: TRBV29-1
cdr3_aa: CSVAVNTEAFF

v_call: TRBV6-5
cdr3_aa: CASSGPRTGNTEAFF

v_call: TRBV27
cdr3_aa: CASSLGGLNYGYTF

v_call: TRBV6-5
cdr3_aa: CASSRSPQETQYF

v_call: TRBV6-5
cdr3_aa: CASSYSSGAGANVLTF

v_call: TRBV20-1
cdr3_aa: CGGRNIYGYTF

v_call: TRBV9
cdr3_aa: CASSVIGSTDTQYF

v_call: TRBV27
cdr3_aa: CASSLSWQNNQPQHF

v_call: TRBV9
cdr3_aa: CASSVFSGSSYNEQFF

v_call: TRBV5-1
cdr3_aa: CASSSPGGNEQFF

v_call: TRBV7-9
cdr3_aa: CASSLEGGLGYEQYF

v_call: TRBV5-1
cdr3_aa: CASSTMTGGYGYTF

v_call: TRBV5-6
cdr3_aa: CASSRGQIYGYTF

v_call: TRBV5-6
cdr3_aa: CASSSTSGRAGLDTQYF

v_call: TRBV10-3
cdr3_aa: CAISSGEMSYNEQFF

v_call: TRBV18
cdr3_aa: CASSPRLAGDNEQFF

v_call: TRBV28
cdr3_aa: CASTDRVNQPQHF

v_call: TRBV5-1
cdr3_aa: CASSLGGREAFF

v_call: TRBV6-5
cdr3_aa: CASSYSRHAGQFF

v_call: TRBV6-6
cdr3_aa: CASSYSDSRETQYF

v_call: TRBV7-2
cdr3_aa: CARAPSPSGSVVNEQFF

v_call: TRBV2
cdr3_aa: CASSDNGFTEAFF

v_call: TRBV27
cdr3_aa: CASSPSGQLGYTF

v_call: TRBV7-2
cdr3_aa: CASSWGMGGETQYF